These 4 T cell receptor beta chains were sequenced from one sample in a study of post-analysis software for immune sequencing data. General observations from the study: Patients had higher frequencies than controls of roughly five TRBV segments, including TRBV5-6, TRBV5-1 and TRBV20-1.

Carried by the TCR beta cDNA libraries were unique molecular identifiers. Using its own MiXCR run on the PCR reads, TCRdb lists one record per CDR3 protein. The sample holds roughly 430,000 distinct CDR3 sequences, approximately 42% seen once. No antigens are known for them. Material: blood. The receptors were sampled from a girl aged 2 to 10 with multiple sclerosis.

This rearrangement joins TRBV7-2 to TRBJ2-1; D is possibly TRBD1 (6 bases). Germline V gene lookup returns CDR1 SGHTA and CDR2 FQGNSA. V was cut by 5 bases and J by 5 bases, with 13 bases left in between. CDR3 size: 14 residues. The CDR3 here is CASSHHRVDNEQFF. DNA for the CDR3: TGTGCCAGCAGCCACCACAGGGTTGACAATGAGCAGTTCTTC.

This clonotype was counted a single time. V gene TRBV15 combines with J gene TRBJ2-5, with 8 bases matching TRBD2. The CDR3 consists of 16 residues. Trimming cost V 0 bases and J 3 bases; bases outside gene matches: 6. CDR1 LNHNV and CDR2 YYDKDF come from the germline V gene (reference sequence). CDR3 nucleotide sequence: TGTGCCACCAGCAGAGATTTGTCGGGGGGGGAAGAGACCCAGTACTTC. As protein: CATSRDLSGGEETQYF.

The table lists this clonotype with a few counts. V and J are TRBV11-1 and TRBJ2-4; the D gene is possibly TRBD1 (6 bases). Germline CDR1 is SGHAT and CDR2 is FQDESV (reference sequence). V was cut by 10 bases and J by 3 bases, with 16 bases left in between. This CDR3 is built from 14 residues. The CDR3 loop reads CATRGREDKNIQYF. CDR3 DNA sequence: TGTGCCACCAGGGGAAGAGAAGACAAAAACATTCAGTACTTC. Full variable domain (missing parts from reference TRBV11-1 and TRBJ2-4): EAEVAQSPRYKITEKSQAVAFWCDPISGHATLYWYRQILGQGPELLVQFQDESVVDDSQLPKDRFSAERLKGVDSTLKIQPAELGDSAMYLCATRGREDKNIQYFGAGTRLSVL.

With regard to this clonotype: This is likely a read error, given that the CDR3 carries no conserved phenylalanine or tryptophan at its end. The gene calls are TRBV20-1 and TRBJ2-5; tentatively, D is TRBD1 (5 bases). V dropped 1 base and J dropped 0 bases, with 9 bases sitting between them. CDR1 and CDR2 (germline): DFQATT, SNEGSKA (reference sequence). The CDR3 covers 14 residues. The CDR3: CSARGGRDQETQYS. The CDR3, as DNA: TGCAGTGCTAGAGGCGGCAGGGACCAAGAGACCCAGTACTCC.